These T cell receptor beta chains were read from a single sample in a study of Graves' ophthalmopathy and Graves' hyperthyroidism. TCRdb analysed the multiplex PCR reads with MiXCR anew, one entry per CDR3 protein. The sample includes hundreds of thousands of distinct CDR3 sequences, about two fifths of them seen just once. The sequencing sample was made of peripheral blood. The source of these receptors is an adult man with Graves' ophthalmopathy. Each CDR3 is given with its conserved first and last residue. Fields, in order: J gene, D gene, clone size, V gene, CDR3 protein, CDR3 DNA. A D gene is named only where the DNA matches it firmly. The size of a clone is reported for some rows only, either as once, few or many, or as a class for expanded clones.

j_call: TRBJ2-6; d_call: TRBD1; clone_size: many; v_call: TRBV7-9; cdr3_aa: CASSPTGANVLTF; cdr3_nt: TGTGCCAGCAGCCCGACAGGGGCTAACGTCCTGACTTTC
j_call: TRBJ2-5; d_call: NA; clone_size: NA; v_call: TRBV7-7; cdr3_aa: CASSLGASVGEETQYF; cdr3_nt: TGTGCTAGCAGCTTAGGGGCTAGCGTTGGGGAGGAGACCCAGTACTTC
j_call: TRBJ1-1; d_call: TRBD1; clone_size: NA; v_call: TRBV25-1; cdr3_aa: CASSVYRGTGGTFF; cdr3_nt: TGTGCCAGCAGTGTCTACCGGGGGACAGGGGGGACTTTCTTT
j_call: TRBJ1-3; d_call: NA; clone_size: few; v_call: TRBV19; cdr3_aa: CAFDSGRSGNTIYF; cdr3_nt: TGTGCCTTCGACTCTGGACGCTCTGGAAACACCATATATTTT
j_call: TRBJ2-7; d_call: TRBD1; clone_size: many; v_call: TRBV9; cdr3_aa: CASSGGSGQGVHEQYF; cdr3_nt: TGTGCCAGCAGCGGGGGCTCGGGACAGGGGGTCCACGAGCAGTACTTC
j_call: TRBJ2-2; d_call: NA; clone_size: NA; v_call: TRBV20-1; cdr3_aa: CSAREISTGELVF; cdr3_nt: TGCAGTGCTAGAGAAATAAGTACCGGGGAGCTGGTTTTT
j_call: TRBJ1-2; d_call: NA; clone_size: few; v_call: TRBV14; cdr3_aa: CASSQDLTGYYTF; cdr3_nt: TGTGCCAGCAGCCAAGATCTGACAGGATATTACACCTTC
j_call: TRBJ2-6; d_call: TRBD2; clone_size: NA; v_call: TRBV29-1; cdr3_aa: CSQAGTSGRAYGANVLTF; cdr3_nt: TGCAGCCAGGCCGGGACTAGCGGGAGGGCCTATGGGGCCAACGTCCTGACTTTC
j_call: TRBJ1-1; d_call: NA; clone_size: many; v_call: TRBV20-1; cdr3_aa: CSAGVSGGTEAFF; cdr3_nt: TGCAGTGCTGGCGTCTCGGGGGGGACTGAAGCTTTCTTT
j_call: TRBJ1-5; d_call: NA; clone_size: NA; v_call: TRBV29-1; cdr3_aa: CSLEGNQPQHF; cdr3_nt: TGCAGCTTAGAAGGGAATCAGCCCCAGCATTTT
j_call: TRBJ1-1; d_call: NA; clone_size: few; v_call: TRBV20-1; cdr3_aa: CSARALNRDAFF; cdr3_nt: TGCAGTGCTAGAGCCCTGAACAGGGATGCTTTCTTT
j_call: TRBJ1-2; d_call: NA; clone_size: many; v_call: TRBV10-3; cdr3_aa: CAITGRQEYGYTF; cdr3_nt: TGTGCCATCACGGGTCGACAGGAGTATGGCTACACCTTC
j_call: TRBJ2-7; d_call: TRBD2; clone_size: NA; v_call: TRBV7-2; cdr3_aa: CASSTTGTSDYEQYF; cdr3_nt: TGTGCCAGCAGCACAACCGGGACTAGCGACTACGAGCAGTACTTC
j_call: TRBJ1-1; d_call: NA; clone_size: NA; v_call: TRBV10-3; cdr3_aa: CAIYPMGGTEAFF; cdr3_nt: TGTGCCATCTATCCTATGGGAGGGACTGAAGCTTTCTTT
j_call: TRBJ2-7; d_call: NA; clone_size: NA; v_call: TRBV11-2; cdr3_aa: CASYLYGDGSYEQYF; cdr3_nt: TGTGCCAGCTACCTCTATGGGGACGGCTCCTACGAGCAGTACTTC
j_call: TRBJ1-1; d_call: TRBD1; clone_size: NA; v_call: TRBV29-1; cdr3_aa: CSVRQGEGGF; cdr3_nt: TGCAGCGTTCGACAGGGTGAGGGGGGCTTT
j_call: TRBJ1-1; d_call: NA; clone_size: many; v_call: TRBV7-8; cdr3_aa: CASSSRPRTEAFF; cdr3_nt: TGTGCCAGCAGCTCAAGGCCCCGCACTGAAGCTTTCTTT
j_call: TRBJ1-2; d_call: TRBD1; clone_size: NA; v_call: TRBV10-3; cdr3_aa: CATRQGAGVYNYGYTF; cdr3_nt: TGTGCCACCCGACAGGGGGCTGGGGTCTATAACTATGGCTACACCTTC
j_call: TRBJ2-7; d_call: NA; clone_size: NA; v_call: TRBV5-5; cdr3_aa: CASSWVQAPLGYEQYF; cdr3_nt: TGTGCCAGCAGCTGGGTACAGGCCCCCTTGGGCTACGAGCAGTACTTC
j_call: TRBJ1-1; d_call: NA; clone_size: NA; v_call: TRBV3-1; cdr3_aa: CASSRKERTEAFF; cdr3_nt: TGTGCCAGCAGCAGAAAGGAGAGGACTGAAGCTTTCTTT
j_call: TRBJ1-2; d_call: NA; clone_size: few; v_call: TRBV10-3; cdr3_aa: CAISGQIWGYTF; cdr3_nt: TGTGCCATCAGTGGACAGATTTGGGGCTACACCTTC
j_call: TRBJ1-1; d_call: NA; clone_size: many; v_call: TRBV10-3; cdr3_aa: CAISDMSRGDNTEAFF; cdr3_nt: TGTGCCATCAGTGATATGTCTCGGGGTGATAACACTGAAGCTTTCTTT
j_call: TRBJ1-5; d_call: NA; clone_size: NA; v_call: TRBV4-2; cdr3_aa: CASSQEGQPQHF; cdr3_nt: TGTGCCAGCAGCCAAGAGGGCCAGCCCCAGCATTTT
j_call: TRBJ2-7; d_call: NA; clone_size: NA; v_call: TRBV24-1; cdr3_aa: CATPTYEQYF; cdr3_nt: TGTGCCACCCCCACCTACGAGCAGTACTTC
j_call: TRBJ2-5; d_call: TRBD1; clone_size: NA; v_call: TRBV12-3/TRBV12-4; cdr3_aa: CASSFEGPGQQETQYF; cdr3_nt: TGTGCCAGCAGTTTTGAGGGCCCGGGACAGCAAGAGACCCAGTACTTC
j_call: TRBJ1-3; d_call: TRBD1; clone_size: NA; v_call: TRBV25-1; cdr3_aa: CASQDREGGNTIYF; cdr3_nt: TGTGCCAGCCAAGACAGGGAAGGTGGAAACACCATATATTTT